What follows are 4 T cell receptor beta chains derived from one specimen sequenced in a study of blood T cells in healthy people across ages. A J-beta primer mix and a sample-barcoded 5' primer were used in a second PCR of roughly 6 to 11 cycles. Each CDR3 protein is one row after TCRdb ran MiXCR on the 5' RACE reads. Of about 640,000 distinct CDR3 sequences in the sample, 58% are singletons; the top ten hold roughly 34%. Specimen: blood. These receptors were obtained from a man aged 55 to 70 in good health.

The chain has TRBV5-1 and TRBJ1-1; a possible D gene is TRBD1 (6 bases). CDR3 length equals 14 residues. Trimming pared 0 bases from V and 5 bases from J, leaving 11 bases between. Germline CDR1 and CDR2: SGHRS and YFSETQ. The CDR3 reads CASSLVAGETEAFF. The CDR3 coding sequence is TGCGCCAGCAGCTTGGTAGCAGGGGAAACTGAAGCTTTCTTT.

CDR3 loop: CSAPGLKYNEQFF. The CDR3 bases are TGCAGCGCCCCGGGGCTCAAATACAATGAGCAGTTCTTC. The gene calls are TRBV29-1 and TRBJ2-1, with D perhaps being TRBD1 or TRBD2 (5 bases each). Between the trimmed V and J ends, which lost 7 bases and 4 bases, there was a span of 14 bases. From germline, CDR1 is SQVTM and CDR2 ANQGSEA. This CDR3 contains 13 residues.

The genes are TRBV5-1 and TRBJ2-1, with 7 bases matching TRBD1. Trimming removed 0 bases from V and 7 bases from J; junction bases left unmatched: 4. Per germline, CDR1 SGHRS and CDR2 YFSETQ. There are 14 residues in the CDR3. For the CDR3, the DNA is TGCGCCAGCAGCTTGGGACAGGGTGAGAATGAGCAGTTCTTC. It specifies CASSLGQGENEQFF.

The CDR3 sequence: CASSEALRRAAGETQYF. CDR3 DNA: TGTGCCAGCAGTGAAGCGCTTCGGAGAGCCGCGGGAGAGACCCAGTACTTC. V and J are TRBV6-1 and TRBJ2-5; D is possibly TRBD2 (5 bases). CDR1 MNHNS and CDR2 SASEGT come from the germline V gene. This CDR3 comprises 17 residues. Trimming took 0 bases from V and 4 from J, leaving 18 bases between them.